Presented here are 23 T cell receptor beta chains from one specimen sequenced in a study of T-cell reconstitution after alpha-beta-depleted transplantation in children. The TCRbeta library was prepared with unique molecular identifiers. TCRdb reprocessed the PCR reads with MiXCR, giving one entry per CDR3 protein. This table holds just under 250,000 distinct CDR3 sequences, more than 20% found once. The sample in question was PBMCs, obtained before TCRalphabeta/CD19-depleted stem cell transplant. These receptors were obtained from a girl under 10 years old with Fanconi anemia, due to receive a stem cell transplant.

This clonotype was detected only a few times. This chain connects TRBV20-1 to TRBJ1-2, with D unresolved. In germline, CDR1 is DFQATT, CDR2 SNEGSKA (reference sequence). Deletions cut 5 bases from V and 1 base from J, with 11 bases between. The CDR3 contains 13 residues. CDR3 sequence (DNA): TGCAGTGCTGATCGGACGGGTAACTATGGCTACACCTTC. Its translation is CSADRTGNYGYTF.

The chain recombines TRBV20-1 with TRBJ2-2; 10 nucleotides match TRBD2. With 3 bases clipped from V and 5 bases from J, the junction kept 9 bases outside the gene matches. The length of the CDR3 is 16 residues. The germline gives CDR1 DFQATT, CDR2 SNEGSKA (reference sequence). As DNA, the CDR3 is TGCAGTGCTAGCATCAGCGGGGGGGCCGGGACCGGGGAGCTGTTTTTT. Its protein is CSASISGGAGTGELFF.

CDR3 in amino acids: CASSNRLTDTQYF. The CDR3 nucleotides are TGTGCCAGTAGTAACAGGCTCACAGATACGCAGTATTTT. The V gene is TRBV19, the J gene TRBJ2-3; a weak D match, TRBD1 (5 bases). The CDR3 contains 13 residues. The germline gives CDR1 LNHDA, CDR2 SQIVND (reference sequence). Trimming removed 4 bases from V and 2 bases from J, with 7 bases in between.

This clonotype occurred once. The chain employs TRBV20-1 and TRBJ1-5; 8 bases fit TRBD1. The CDR3 is 13 residues long. Germline CDR1 and CDR2: DFQATT and SNEGSKA (reference sequence). The V and J ends lost 6 bases and 3 bases, in that order; junction bases with no gene match: 4. The CDR3 here is CSALGQDNQPQHF. The CDR3 DNA sequence: TGCAGTGCGCTGGGACAGGACAATCAGCCCCAGCATTTT.

This clonotype was observed a few times. V gene TRBV9 combines with J gene TRBJ1-4; D not certain. In germline, CDR1 is SGDLS, CDR2 YYNGEE. Trimming cost V 4 bases and J 7 bases, with 11 bases left between them. There are 13 residues in the CDR3. The CDR3 DNA reads TGTGCCAGCAGCCCACCGGGAGCTGAAAAACTGTTTTTT. It codes for CASSPPGAEKLFF.

Here the CDR3 DNA reads TGTGCCAGCAGTTTCCCAACCGCCCCAGATACGCAGTATTTT. Translating gives CASSFPTAPDTQYF. The rearrangement joins TRBV28 to TRBJ2-3; D remains unclear. The V end was cut by 3 bases, the J end by 4 bases, with 11 bases between. The CDR3 totals 14 residues. Germline V gene sequence: CDR1 MDHEN, CDR2 SYDVKM.

The CDR3 region is CSARDYRGLAGGYNEQFF. CDR3 sequence (DNA): TGCAGTGCTAGAGACTACCGGGGATTAGCGGGAGGGTACAATGAGCAGTTCTTC. The chain has TRBV20-1 and TRBJ2-1, with 11 bases identical to TRBD2. The CDR3 contains 18 residues. The germline V gene has CDR1 DFQATT and CDR2 SNEGSKA (reference sequence). Trimming took 0 bases from V and 4 from J; bases not matched to a gene: 11.

The sample holds a few counts of this clonotype. The chain is built from TRBV29-1 and TRBJ2-1, with TRBD1 matching over 7 bases. CDR1 is SQVTM, CDR2 ANQGSEA, per germline. The CDR3 covers 13 residues. V was pared by 2 bases and J by 8 bases, with 6 bases of the junction left unmatched. The CDR3 DNA is TGCAGCGTTGAACAGACAGGGTTCCATGAGCAGTTCTTC. This translates into CSVEQTGFHEQFF.

The chain couples TRBV11-1 to TRBJ2-3, with D possibly TRBD2 on 6 matching bases. The CDR3 covers 15 residues. Germline V gene lookup returns CDR1 SGHAT and CDR2 FQDESV (reference sequence). V was shortened by 2 bases and J by 3 bases, with 12 bases between the two germline ends. The CDR3 region is CASSLRSEGTDTQYF. In DNA form, the CDR3 reads TGTGCCAGCAGCTTAAGATCGGAGGGAACAGATACGCAGTATTTT.

This clonotype was recorded a few times. The chain couples TRBV5-1 to TRBJ2-1; 7 nucleotides line up with TRBD2. The CDR3 sequence is 15 residues long. Germline trimming cut 1 base from V and 4 bases from J; bases unmatched to any gene: 5. Germline lookup yields CDR1 SGHRS and CDR2 YFSETQ. Here the CDR3 reads CASSLSASGYNEQFF. CDR3 DNA: TGCGCCAGCAGCTTGTCGGCTAGCGGATACAATGAGCAGTTCTTC.

This clonotype showed up just a few times. The gene calls are TRBV24-1 and TRBJ2-7, with D possibly being TRBD1 (6 bases). The CDR3 spans 13 residues. V dropped 4 bases and J dropped 3 bases, with 9 bases sitting between them. Germline V lookup: CDR1 KGHDR, CDR2 SFDVKD. This CDR3 is CATSDRGFYEQYF. CDR3 bases: TGTGCCACCAGTGACAGGGGATTCTACGAGCAGTACTTC.

This clonotype has only a few counts. The chain recombines TRBV18 with TRBJ2-7; tentatively, D is TRBD1 (6 bases). Germline loops: CDR1 KGHSH, CDR2 LQKENI. The CDR3 has 14 amino acids. Trimming shortened V by 1 base and J by 3 bases, and 10 bases separated the two germline ends. The CDR3 DNA sequence: TGTGCCAGCTCACCACAGGGGGTCCGCTACGAGCAGTACTTC. This codes for CASSPQGVRYEQYF.

This clonotype showed up many times. The chain has TRBV20-1 and TRBJ2-5, with 11 bases aligning to TRBD2. This CDR3 is built from 15 residues. Per the germline V gene, CDR1 is DFQATT and CDR2 is SNEGSKA (reference sequence). V lost 3 bases and J lost 4; bases outside the gene matches: 7. The DNA of the CDR3 is TGCAGTGCTAGGGATAGCGGGAGGGCCACAGAGACCCAGTACTTC. Amino acids: CSARDSGRATETQYF.

This clonotype came up many times. The V gene is TRBV4-2, the J gene TRBJ2-7, with a weak D call TRBD2 (6 bases). The CDR3 has 13 amino acids. Looked up from germline, CDR1 is LGHNA and CDR2 is YNFKEQ. Trimming pared 5 bases from V and 2 bases from J, leaving 10 bases between. CDR3 region: CASSGGNTYEQYF. Here the CDR3 DNA reads TGTGCCAGCAGCGGGGGGAACACCTACGAGCAGTACTTC.

There are many counts of this clonotype. The gene calls are TRBV18 and TRBJ1-2, with unresolved D. V gave up 5 bases and J gave up 2 bases, with 15 bases separating them. Germline loops: CDR1 KGHSH, CDR2 LQKENI. This CDR3 spans 15 amino acids. CDR3 region: CASSSLGRSNYGYTF. The DNA of the CDR3 is TGTGCCAGCTCATCGCTCGGCAGAAGCAACTATGGCTACACCTTC.

V gene TRBV7-6 combines with J gene TRBJ2-1; D gene unclear. The germline V gene has CDR1 SGHVS and CDR2 FNYEAQ. The CDR3 length is 15 residues. The V gene lost 2 bases and the J gene lost 2 bases, with 10 bases spanning the gap. The CDR3 region is CASSLLAQTYNEQFF. The CDR3 DNA is TGTGCCAGCAGCTTATTAGCCCAGACCTACAATGAGCAGTTCTTC.

This clonotype was seen repeatedly, ten times or more. The V call is TRBV10-3, the J call TRBJ2-3; D may be TRBD2 (6 bases). Per germline, CDR1 ENHRY and CDR2 SYGVKD. V was pared by 7 bases and J by 5 bases, with 7 bases between. The CDR3 totals 11 residues. In DNA, the CDR3 is TGTGCCATCATGCGGGGAGATACGCAGTATTTT. It encodes CAIMRGDTQYF.

This clonotype turned up a few times. The V and J genes are TRBV20-1 and TRBJ2-1; 9 bases are a match to TRBD2. Germline lookup yields CDR1 DFQATT and CDR2 SNEGSKA (reference sequence). The CDR3 runs 13 residues. DNA for the CDR3: TGCAGGGGTAGCGGGAGCTCCTACAATGAGCAGTTCTTC. Translating gives CRGSGSSYNEQFF.

This chain links TRBV20-1 with TRBJ2-3; the D is unclear. Trimming shortened V by 2 bases and J by 1 base, and 13 bases separated the two germline ends. CDR3 size: 15 residues. CDR1 and CDR2 (germline): DFQATT, SNEGSKA (reference sequence). CDR3 loop: CSARRDGRGTDTQYF. In nucleotides, the CDR3 is TGCAGTGCTAGAAGGGATGGCCGGGGCACAGATACGCAGTATTTT.

Ten or more counts support this clonotype. V usage is TRBV7-3 and J usage is TRBJ1-1; D may be TRBD1 (6 bases). The ends were cut back, 4 bases at V and 3 bases at J, with 9 bases in the middle. The CDR3 runs to 13 residues. CDR1 SGHTA and CDR2 FQGTGA come from the germline V gene. CDR3 protein: CASSSGQYTEAFF. CDR3 sequence (DNA): TGTGCCAGCAGCTCAGGACAGTACACTGAAGCTTTCTTT. Combining the CDR3 with reference TRBV7-3 and TRBJ1-1 gives the whole variable domain GAGVSQTPSNKVTEKGKYVELRCDPISGHTALYWYRQSLGQGPEFLIYFQGTGAADDSGLPNDRFFAVRPEGSVSTLKIQRTERGDSAVYLCASSSGQYTEAFFGQGTRLTVV.

The J gene is TRBJ2-3, the V gene TRBV20-1; perhaps TRBD1 as D (5 bases). The V and J ends lost 2 bases and 3 bases respectively, with 6 bases between them. Germline loops: CDR1 DFQATT, CDR2 SNEGSKA (reference sequence). CDR3 length equals 12 residues. The CDR3 region is CSARRQTDTQYF. In DNA, the CDR3 is TGCAGTGCTAGAAGACAGACAGATACGCAGTATTTT.

This clonotype has ten or more counts. The chain recombines TRBV12-3 or TRBV12-4 with TRBJ2-7; a possible D gene is TRBD2 (6 bases). Deletions cut 2 bases from V and 0 bases from J, with 11 bases between. CDR3 size: 15 residues. The CDR3 is CASSLRQGGSYEQYF. The CDR3 DNA reads TGTGCCAGCAGTTTAAGGCAGGGAGGCTCCTACGAGCAGTACTTC.

This clonotype was seen at least ten times. The CDR3 spells CSARGRAQETQYF. In DNA, the CDR3 is TGCAGTGCTAGGGGTAGGGCGCAAGAGACCCAGTACTTC. V usage is TRBV20-1 and J usage is TRBJ2-5; no firm D call. With 3 bases removed from V and 2 bases from J, the gap between germline ends came to 10 bases. CDR1 DFQATT and CDR2 SNEGSKA come from the germline V gene (reference sequence). The CDR3 runs to 13 residues.